The count of the clone carrying this TCR beta chain is one. Its antigen is currently unknown. One base away lies a much larger clone, so this may be a sequencing read error. A second about 7 to 12 cycle PCR used barcoded and J-beta primers. A template-switch adaptor that had 12 random nucleotides put a tag on each cDNA molecule. TCRdb called the 5' RACE reads again in MiXCR, with one record for every CDR3 protein. The table has over 950,000 distinct CDR3 sequences, 35% to 40% seen once. This sample was included in a study of blood T cells in healthy people across ages. General study findings and limits: Per million T cells, the diversity of TCR beta decreased roughly linearly as age advanced. A greater number of naive CD4+ cells and higher diversity distinguished long-lived donors from aged donors.

They isolated at least 6 million PBMCs from each sample. The source is a man aged 18 to 35 in good health. Sample: blood.

CDR3 nucleotides: TGTGCCGGCACCACGGACAGGGGAGAGACCCAGTACTTC. This encodes CAGTTDRGETQYF. The chain recombines TRBV28 with TRBJ2-7; TRBD1 aligns across 9 bases. The end of the DNA is better explained by TRBJ2-5, so the J call may be wrong. The CDR3 is 13 amino acids. Germline values: CDR1 MDHEN, CDR2 SYDVKM.